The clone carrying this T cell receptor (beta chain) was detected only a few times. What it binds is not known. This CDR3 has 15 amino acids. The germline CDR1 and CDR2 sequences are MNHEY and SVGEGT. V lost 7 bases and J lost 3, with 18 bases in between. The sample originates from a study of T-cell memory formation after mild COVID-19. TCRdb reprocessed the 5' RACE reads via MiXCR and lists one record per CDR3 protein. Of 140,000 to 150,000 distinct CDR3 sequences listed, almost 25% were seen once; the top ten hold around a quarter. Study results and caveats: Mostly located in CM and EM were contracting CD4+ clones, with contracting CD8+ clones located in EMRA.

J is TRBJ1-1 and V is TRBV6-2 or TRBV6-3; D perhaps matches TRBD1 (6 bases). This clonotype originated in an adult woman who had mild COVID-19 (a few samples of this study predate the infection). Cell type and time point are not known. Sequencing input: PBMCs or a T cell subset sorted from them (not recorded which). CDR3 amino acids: CASTHEGGWHTEAFF. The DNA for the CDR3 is TGTGCCAGCACCCACGAGGGGGGCTGGCACACTGAAGCTTTCTTT.